Listed below are T cell receptor beta chains from one sample, sequenced in a study of blood T cell repertoires in COVID-19. Libraries were prepared by immunoSEQ multiplex PCR; TCRdb keeps only in-frame clonotypes and omits some of them. The sample lists 100,000 to 150,000 clones; 75% to 90% were seen once. The specimen sequenced was peripheral blood. The receptors derive from a man aged 55 to 70 with COVID-19, enrolled during active disease. Each CDR3 is given with its conserved first and last residue. A D gene is named only where the DNA matches it firmly.

V	J	D	CDR3	DNA
TRBV7-9	TRBJ2-1	.	CASSRGLEQFF	TGTGCCAGCAGCCGTGGACTGGAGCAGTTCTTC
TRBV2	TRBJ1-2	TRBD1	CASTSYETGRGYTF	TGTGCCAGCACCTCCTACGAGACAGGGCGAGGCTACACCTTC
TRBV6-6	TRBJ1-4	TRBD1	CASAAGQGNEKLFF	TGTGCCAGCGCCGCGGGACAGGGTAATGAAAAACTGTTTTTT
TRBV6-2/TRBV6-3	TRBJ1-2	TRBD1	CASSPGTGNYGYTF	TGTGCCAGCAGTCCCGGGACAGGGAACTATGGCTACACCTTC
TRBV3-1/TRBV3-2	TRBJ1-3	TRBD1	CASSQVSTGAFSGNTIYF	TGTGCCAGCAGCCAAGTAAGCACAGGGGCTTTCTCTGGAAACACCATATATTTT
TRBV5-4	TRBJ2-1	.	CASSIVGPGDNEQFF	TGTGCCAGCAGCATCGTGGGGCCTGGAGACAATGAGCAGTTCTTC
TRBV5-1	TRBJ1-1	TRBD1	CASSFRGQGYTEAFF	TGCGCCAGCAGCTTCCGCGGACAGGGTTACACTGAAGCTTTCTTT
TRBV7-2	TRBJ2-6	.	CASSTASGANVLTF	TGTGCCAGCAGCACAGCCTCTGGGGCCAACGTCCTGACTTTC
TRBV24-1	TRBJ1-2	TRBD1	CATSDGTGNYGYTF	TGTGCCACCAGTGATGGGACAGGAAACTATGGCTACACCTTC
TRBV28	TRBJ1-5	TRBD1	CASRRDRGMGSNQPQHF	TGTGCCAGCAGACGGGACAGGGGGATGGGTAGCAATCAGCCCCAGCATTTT